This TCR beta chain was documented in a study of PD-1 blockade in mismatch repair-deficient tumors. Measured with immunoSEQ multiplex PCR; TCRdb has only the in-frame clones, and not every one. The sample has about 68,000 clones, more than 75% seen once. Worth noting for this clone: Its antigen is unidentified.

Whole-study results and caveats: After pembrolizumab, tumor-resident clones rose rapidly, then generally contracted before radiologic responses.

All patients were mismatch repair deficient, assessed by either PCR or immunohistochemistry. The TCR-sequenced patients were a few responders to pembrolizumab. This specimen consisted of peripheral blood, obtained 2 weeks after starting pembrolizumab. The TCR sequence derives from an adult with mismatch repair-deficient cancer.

This CDR3 reads CASSFRPADLYGYTF. The CDR3 nucleotides read TGTGCCAGCAGCTTTCGTCCGGCAGACCTCTATGGCTACACCTTC. V is TRBV7-9 and J is TRBJ1-2, with unresolved D. CDR1 is SEHNR and CDR2 is FQNEAQ in the germline V gene (reference sequence). V shed 3 bases and J shed 4 bases, with 15 bases lying between them. The CDR3 consists of 15 residues.